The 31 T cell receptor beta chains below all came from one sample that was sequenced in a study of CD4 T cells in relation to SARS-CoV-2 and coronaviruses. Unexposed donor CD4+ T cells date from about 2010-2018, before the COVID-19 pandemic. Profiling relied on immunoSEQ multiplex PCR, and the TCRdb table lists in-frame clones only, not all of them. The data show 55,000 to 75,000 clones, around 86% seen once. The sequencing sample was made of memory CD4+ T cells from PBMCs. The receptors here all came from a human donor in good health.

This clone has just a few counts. The CDR3 here is CASSPWRAGVHEQYF. The CDR3 bases are TGTGCCAGCAGTCCATGGCGAGCGGGGGTCCACGAGCAGTACTTC. The J gene is TRBJ2-7, the V gene TRBV27; 8 bases fit TRBD2. This CDR3 region has 15 residues. Losses at the gene ends were 5 bases for V and 5 bases for J; bases not matched to a gene: 11. Germline lookup yields CDR1 MNHEY and CDR2 SMNVEV (reference sequence).

The chain's CDR3 is CASSQDGWTTEAFF. In nucleotides, the CDR3 is TGTGCCAGCAGCCAAGATGGTTGGACAACTGAAGCTTTCTTT. The chain is built from TRBV3-1 (or the pseudogene TRBV3-2) and TRBJ1-1; a possible D gene is TRBD1 (5 bases). CDR3 length: 14 amino acids. V was pared by 0 bases and J by 5 bases, with 10 bases between. Germline V gene lookup returns CDR1 LGHDT and CDR2 YNNKEL (reference sequence).

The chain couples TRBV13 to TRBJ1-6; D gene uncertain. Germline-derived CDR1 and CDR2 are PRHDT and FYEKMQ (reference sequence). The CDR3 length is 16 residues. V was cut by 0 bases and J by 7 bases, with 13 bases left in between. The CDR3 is CASSLGGRAGNSPLHF. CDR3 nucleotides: TGTGCCAGCAGCTTAGGCGGTCGGGCGGGAAATTCACCCCTCCACTTT.

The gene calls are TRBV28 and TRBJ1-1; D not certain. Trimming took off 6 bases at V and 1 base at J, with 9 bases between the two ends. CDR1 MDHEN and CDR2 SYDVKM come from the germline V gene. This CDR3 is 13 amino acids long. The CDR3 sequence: CASSSWQNTEAFF. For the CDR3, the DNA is TGTGCCAGCAGCTCCTGGCAGAACACTGAAGCTTTCTTT.

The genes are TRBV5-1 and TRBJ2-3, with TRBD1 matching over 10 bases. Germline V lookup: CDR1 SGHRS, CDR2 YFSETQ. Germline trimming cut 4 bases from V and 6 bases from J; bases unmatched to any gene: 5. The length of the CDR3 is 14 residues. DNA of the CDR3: TGCGCCAGCAGCACCGGACAGGGGGGGGATACGCAGTATTTT. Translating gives CASSTGQGGDTQYF.

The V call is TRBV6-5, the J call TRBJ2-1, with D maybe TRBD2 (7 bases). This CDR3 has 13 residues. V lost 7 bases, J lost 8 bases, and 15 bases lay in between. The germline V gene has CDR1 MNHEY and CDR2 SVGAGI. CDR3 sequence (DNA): TGTGCCAGCAAGGGGGGAGGGCTTCATGAGCAGTTCTTC. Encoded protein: CASKGGGLHEQFF.

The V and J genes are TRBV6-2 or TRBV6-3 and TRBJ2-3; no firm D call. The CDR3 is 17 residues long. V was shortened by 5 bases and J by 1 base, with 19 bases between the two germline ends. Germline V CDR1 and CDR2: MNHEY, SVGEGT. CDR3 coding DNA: TGTGCCAGCAGTCTCCGGACCCACCCACCACGCACAGATACGCAGTATTTT. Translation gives CASSLRTHPPRTDTQYF.

DNA of the CDR3: TGTGCCAGCGGCCTAGACAGACTCAACTATGGCTACACCTTC. Translated, it gives CASGLDRLNYGYTF. This chain joins TRBV5-4 and TRBJ1-2, with D tentatively TRBD1 (5 bases). Trimming stripped 7 bases from V and 2 bases from J, with 15 bases between. This CDR3 contains 14 residues. The germline CDR1 and CDR2 sequences are SGHNT and YYREEE (reference sequence).

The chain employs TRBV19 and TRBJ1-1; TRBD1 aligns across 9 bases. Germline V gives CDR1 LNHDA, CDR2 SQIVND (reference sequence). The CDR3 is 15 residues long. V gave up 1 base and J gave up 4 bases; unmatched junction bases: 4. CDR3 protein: CASSIGDRASTEAFF. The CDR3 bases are TGTGCCAGTAGTATAGGGGACAGGGCGAGCACTGAAGCTTTCTTT.

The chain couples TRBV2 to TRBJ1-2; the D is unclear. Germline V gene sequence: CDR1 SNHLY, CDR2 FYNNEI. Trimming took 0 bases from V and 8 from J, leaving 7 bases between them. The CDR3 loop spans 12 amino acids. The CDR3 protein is CASSEALGGYTF. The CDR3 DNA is TGTGCCAGCAGTGAAGCGCTTGGAGGCTACACCTTC.

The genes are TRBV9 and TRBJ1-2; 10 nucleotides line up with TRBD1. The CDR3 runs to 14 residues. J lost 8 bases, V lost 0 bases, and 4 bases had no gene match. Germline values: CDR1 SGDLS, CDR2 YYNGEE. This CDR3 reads CASSVVSGQGGYTF. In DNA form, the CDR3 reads TGTGCCAGCAGCGTAGTTTCGGGACAGGGGGGCTACACCTTC.

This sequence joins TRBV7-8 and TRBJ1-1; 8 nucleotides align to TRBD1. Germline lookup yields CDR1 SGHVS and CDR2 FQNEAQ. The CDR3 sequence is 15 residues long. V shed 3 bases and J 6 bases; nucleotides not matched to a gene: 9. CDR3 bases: TGTGCCAGCAGCTTGACAGGGGCGCGTGGGGCTGAAGCTTTCTTT. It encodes CASSLTGARGAEAFF.

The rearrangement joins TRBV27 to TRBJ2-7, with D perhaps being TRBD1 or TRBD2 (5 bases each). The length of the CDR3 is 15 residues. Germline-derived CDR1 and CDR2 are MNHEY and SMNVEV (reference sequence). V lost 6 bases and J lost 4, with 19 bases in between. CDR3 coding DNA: TGTGCCAGCAGCTTTACCGGGACGGGAACGTACGAGCAGTACTTC. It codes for CASSFTGTGTYEQYF.

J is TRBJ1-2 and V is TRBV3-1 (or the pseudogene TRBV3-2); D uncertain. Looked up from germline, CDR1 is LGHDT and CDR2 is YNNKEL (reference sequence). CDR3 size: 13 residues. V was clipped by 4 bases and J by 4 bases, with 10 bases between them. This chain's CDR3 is CASSRLSPYGYTF. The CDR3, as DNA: TGTGCCAGCAGCCGATTGAGTCCCTATGGCTACACCTTC.

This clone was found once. The CDR3 coding sequence is TGTGCCAGCAGAAGAAGCGGGAGGCCACCCAACGAGCAGTACTTC. Protein: CASRRSGRPPNEQYF. V gene TRBV6-5 combines with J gene TRBJ2-7; TRBD2 matches 9 bases. Germline-derived CDR1 and CDR2 are MNHEY and SVGAGI. The trim removed 6 bases at V and 5 bases at J, leaving 11 bases unmatched. The CDR3 loop spans 15 amino acids.

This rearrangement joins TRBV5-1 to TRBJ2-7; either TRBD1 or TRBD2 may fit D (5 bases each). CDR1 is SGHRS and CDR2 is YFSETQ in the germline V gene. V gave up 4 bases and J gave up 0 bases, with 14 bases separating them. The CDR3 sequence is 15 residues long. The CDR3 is CASSRGFAGSYEQYF. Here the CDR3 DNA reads TGCGCCAGCAGCCGGGGCTTTGCGGGCTCCTACGAGCAGTACTTC.

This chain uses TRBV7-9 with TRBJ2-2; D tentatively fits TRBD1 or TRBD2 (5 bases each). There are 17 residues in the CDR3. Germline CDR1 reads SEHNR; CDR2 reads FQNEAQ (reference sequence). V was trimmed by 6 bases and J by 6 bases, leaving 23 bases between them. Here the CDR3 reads CASSTMGKGRNPGELFF. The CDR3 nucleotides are TGTGCCAGCAGTACTATGGGAAAGGGACGAAACCCCGGGGAGCTGTTTTTT.

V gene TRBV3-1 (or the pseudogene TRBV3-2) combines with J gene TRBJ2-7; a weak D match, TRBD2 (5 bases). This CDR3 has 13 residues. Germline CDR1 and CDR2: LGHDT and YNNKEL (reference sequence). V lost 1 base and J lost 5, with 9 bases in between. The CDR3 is CASSQGGVNEQYF. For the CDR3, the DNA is TGTGCCAGCAGCCAAGGGGGAGTTAACGAGCAGTACTTC.

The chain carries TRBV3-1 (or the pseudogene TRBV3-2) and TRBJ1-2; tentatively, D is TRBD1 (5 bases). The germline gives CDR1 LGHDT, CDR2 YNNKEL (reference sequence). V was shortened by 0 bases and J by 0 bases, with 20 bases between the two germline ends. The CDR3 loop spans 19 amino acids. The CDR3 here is CASSQDLGQGLLPNYGYTF. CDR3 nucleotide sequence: TGTGCCAGCAGCCAAGATCTGGGGCAGGGACTACTCCCTAACTATGGCTACACCTTC.

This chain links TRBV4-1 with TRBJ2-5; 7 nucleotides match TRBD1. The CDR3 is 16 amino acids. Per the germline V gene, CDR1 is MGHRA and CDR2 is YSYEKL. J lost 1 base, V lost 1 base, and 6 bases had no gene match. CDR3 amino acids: CASSQGSRGSQETQYF. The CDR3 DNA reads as TGCGCCAGCAGCCAAGGCAGCAGGGGGTCCCAAGAGACCCAGTACTTC.

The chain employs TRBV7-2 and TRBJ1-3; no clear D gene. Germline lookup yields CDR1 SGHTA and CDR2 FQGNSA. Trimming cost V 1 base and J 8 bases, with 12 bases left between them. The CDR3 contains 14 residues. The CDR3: CASSLEQVSYTIYF. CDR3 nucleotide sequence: TGTGCCAGCAGCTTAGAACAAGTATCTTACACCATATATTTT.

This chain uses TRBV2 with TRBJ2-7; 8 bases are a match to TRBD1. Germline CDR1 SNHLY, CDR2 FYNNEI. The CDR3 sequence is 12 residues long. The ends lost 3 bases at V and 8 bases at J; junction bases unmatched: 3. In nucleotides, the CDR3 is TGTGCCAGCAGTGAGGCAGGGGGCAAGCAGTACTTC. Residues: CASSEAGGKQYF.

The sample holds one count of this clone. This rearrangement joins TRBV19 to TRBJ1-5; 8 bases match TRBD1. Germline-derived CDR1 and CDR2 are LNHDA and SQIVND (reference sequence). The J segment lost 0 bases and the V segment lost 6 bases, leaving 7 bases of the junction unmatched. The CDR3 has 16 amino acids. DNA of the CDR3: TGTGCCAGTAGATCTCAGGGGGCTAATAGCAATCAGCCCCAGCATTTT. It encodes CASRSQGANSNQPQHF.

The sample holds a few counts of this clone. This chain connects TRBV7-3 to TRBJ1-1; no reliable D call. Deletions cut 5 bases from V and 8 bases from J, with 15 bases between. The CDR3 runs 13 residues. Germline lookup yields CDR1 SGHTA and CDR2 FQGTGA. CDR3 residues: CASSRISQSEAFF. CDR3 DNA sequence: TGTGCCAGCAGCCGGATTAGTCAGTCCGAAGCTTTCTTT.

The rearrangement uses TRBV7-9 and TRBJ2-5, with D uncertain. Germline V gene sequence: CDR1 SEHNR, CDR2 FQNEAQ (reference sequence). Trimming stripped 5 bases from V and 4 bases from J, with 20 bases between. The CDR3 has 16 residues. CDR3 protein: CASSRVPPTGGETQYF. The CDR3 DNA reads TGTGCCAGCAGCCGGGTCCCGCCGACGGGTGGAGAGACCCAGTACTTC.

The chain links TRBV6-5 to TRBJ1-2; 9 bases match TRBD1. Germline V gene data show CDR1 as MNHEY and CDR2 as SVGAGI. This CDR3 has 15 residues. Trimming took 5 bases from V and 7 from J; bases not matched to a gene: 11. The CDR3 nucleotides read TGTGCCAGCAGTCGGACAGGGGCCCAAAGGGTTGGCTACACCTTC. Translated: CASSRTGAQRVGYTF.

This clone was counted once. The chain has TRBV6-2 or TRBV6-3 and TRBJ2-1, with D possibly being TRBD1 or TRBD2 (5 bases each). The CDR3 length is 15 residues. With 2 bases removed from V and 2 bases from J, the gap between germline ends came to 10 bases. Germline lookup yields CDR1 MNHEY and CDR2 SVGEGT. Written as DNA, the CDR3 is TGTGCCAGCAGTTACAGGGGAGCTGCCTACAATGAGCAGTTCTTC. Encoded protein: CASSYRGAAYNEQFF.

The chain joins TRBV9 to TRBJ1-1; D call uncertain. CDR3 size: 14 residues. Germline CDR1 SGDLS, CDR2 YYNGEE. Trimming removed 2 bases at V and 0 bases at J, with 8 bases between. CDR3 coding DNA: TGTGCCAGCAGCGTCGCGGGCATGAACACTGAAGCTTTCTTT. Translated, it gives CASSVAGMNTEAFF.

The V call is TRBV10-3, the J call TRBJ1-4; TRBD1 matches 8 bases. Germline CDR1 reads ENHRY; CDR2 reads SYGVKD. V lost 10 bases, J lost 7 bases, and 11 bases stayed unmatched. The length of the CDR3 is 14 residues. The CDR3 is CATRPTGGSEKLFF. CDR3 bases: TGTGCCACCCGACCTACAGGGGGAAGTGAAAAACTGTTTTTT.

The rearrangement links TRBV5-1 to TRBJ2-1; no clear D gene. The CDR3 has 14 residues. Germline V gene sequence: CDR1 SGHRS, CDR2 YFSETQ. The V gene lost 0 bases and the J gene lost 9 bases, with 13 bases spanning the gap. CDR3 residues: CASSLGPLGSEQFF. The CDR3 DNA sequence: TGCGCCAGCAGCTTGGGGCCCCTAGGCTCTGAGCAGTTCTTC.

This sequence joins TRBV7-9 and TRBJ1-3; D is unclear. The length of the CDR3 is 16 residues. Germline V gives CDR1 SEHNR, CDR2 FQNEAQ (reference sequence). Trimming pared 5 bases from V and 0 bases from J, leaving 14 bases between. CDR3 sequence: CASSPAGVLSGNTIYF. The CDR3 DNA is TGTGCCAGCAGCCCTGCCGGGGTCCTCTCTGGAAACACCATATATTTT.